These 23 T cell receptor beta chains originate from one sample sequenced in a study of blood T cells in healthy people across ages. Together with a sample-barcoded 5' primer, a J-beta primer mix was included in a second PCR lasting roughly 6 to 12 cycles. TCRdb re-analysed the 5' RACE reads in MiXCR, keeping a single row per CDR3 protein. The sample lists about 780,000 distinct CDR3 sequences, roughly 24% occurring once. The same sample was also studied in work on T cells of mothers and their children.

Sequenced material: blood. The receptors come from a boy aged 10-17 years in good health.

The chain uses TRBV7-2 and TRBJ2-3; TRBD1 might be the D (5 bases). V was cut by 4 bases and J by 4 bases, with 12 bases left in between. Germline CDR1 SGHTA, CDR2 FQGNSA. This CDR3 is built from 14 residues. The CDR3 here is CASSYGQGSDTQYF. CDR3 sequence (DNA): TGTGCCAGCAGCTACGGGCAGGGCTCAGATACGCAGTATTTT.

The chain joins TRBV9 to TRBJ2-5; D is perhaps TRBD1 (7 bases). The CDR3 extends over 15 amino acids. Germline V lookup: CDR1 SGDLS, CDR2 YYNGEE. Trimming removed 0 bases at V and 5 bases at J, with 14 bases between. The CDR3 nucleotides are TGTGCCAGCAGCGTAGCGGAGGGGGGACAGGAGACCCAGTACTTC. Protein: CASSVAEGGQETQYF.

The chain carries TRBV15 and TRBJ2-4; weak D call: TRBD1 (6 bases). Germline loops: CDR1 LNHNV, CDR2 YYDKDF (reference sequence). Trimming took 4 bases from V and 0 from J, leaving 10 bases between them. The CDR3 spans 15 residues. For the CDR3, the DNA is TGTGCCACCAGCATCGGGACAACAGCCAAAAACATTCAGTACTTC. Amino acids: CATSIGTTAKNIQYF.

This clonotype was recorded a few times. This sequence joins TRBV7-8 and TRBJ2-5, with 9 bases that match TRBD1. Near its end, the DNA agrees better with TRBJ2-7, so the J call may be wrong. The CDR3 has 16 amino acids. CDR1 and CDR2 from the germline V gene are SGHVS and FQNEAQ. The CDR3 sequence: CASSLLPGQGPYEQYF. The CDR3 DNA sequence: TGTGCCAGCAGCTTACTTCCTGGACAGGGGCCCTACGAGCAGTACTTC.

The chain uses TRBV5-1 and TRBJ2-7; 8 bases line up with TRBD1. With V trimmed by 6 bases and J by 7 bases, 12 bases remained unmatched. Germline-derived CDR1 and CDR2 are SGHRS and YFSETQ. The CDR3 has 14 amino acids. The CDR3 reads CASNPTGGRSEQYF. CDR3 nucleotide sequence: TGCGCCAGCAACCCTACAGGGGGGAGGTCGGAGCAGTACTTC.

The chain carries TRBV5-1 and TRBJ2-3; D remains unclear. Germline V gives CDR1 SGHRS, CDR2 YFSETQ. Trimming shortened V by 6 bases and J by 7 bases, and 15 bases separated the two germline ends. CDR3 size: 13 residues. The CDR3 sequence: CASKESASNTQYF. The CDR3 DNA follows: TGCGCCAGCAAGGAGTCTGCTTCGAATACGCAGTATTTT. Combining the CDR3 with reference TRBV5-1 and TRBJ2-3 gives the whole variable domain KAGVTQTPRYLIKTRGQQVTLSCSPISGHRSVSWYQQTPGQGLQFLFEYFSETQRNKGNFPGRFSGRQFSNSRSEMNVSTLELGDSALYLCASKESASNTQYFGPGTRLTVL.

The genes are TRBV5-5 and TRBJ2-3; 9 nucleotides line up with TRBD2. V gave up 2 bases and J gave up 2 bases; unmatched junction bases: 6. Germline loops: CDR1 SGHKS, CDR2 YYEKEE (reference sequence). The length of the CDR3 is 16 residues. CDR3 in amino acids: CASSFLAGPLTDTQYF. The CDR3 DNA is TGTGCCAGCAGCTTTCTAGCGGGGCCCCTCACAGATACGCAGTATTTT.

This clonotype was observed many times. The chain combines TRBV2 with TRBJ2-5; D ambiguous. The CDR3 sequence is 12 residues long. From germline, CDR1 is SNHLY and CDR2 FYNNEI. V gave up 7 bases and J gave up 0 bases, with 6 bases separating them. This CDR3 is CASITDQETQYF. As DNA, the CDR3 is TGTGCCAGCATCACGGACCAAGAGACCCAGTACTTC.

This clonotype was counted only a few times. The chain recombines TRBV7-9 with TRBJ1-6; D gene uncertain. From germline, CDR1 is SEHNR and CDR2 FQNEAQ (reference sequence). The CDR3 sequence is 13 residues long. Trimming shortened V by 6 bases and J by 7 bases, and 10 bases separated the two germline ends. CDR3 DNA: TGTGCCAGCAGTGCGGACGAGAATTCACCCCTCCACTTT. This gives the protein CASSADENSPLHF. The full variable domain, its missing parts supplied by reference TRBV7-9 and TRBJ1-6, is DTGVSQNPRHKITKRGQNVTFRCDPISEHNRLYWYRQTLGQGPEFLTYFQNEAQLEKSRLLSDRFSAERPKGSFSTLEIQRTEQGDSAMYLCASSADENSPLHFGNGTRLTVT.

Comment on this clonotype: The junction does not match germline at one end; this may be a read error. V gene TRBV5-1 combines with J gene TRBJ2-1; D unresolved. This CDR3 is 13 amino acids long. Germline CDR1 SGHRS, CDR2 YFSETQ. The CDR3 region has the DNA TGCGCCAGCAGCCTCCGGACCTACAATGAGCAGCTCTTC. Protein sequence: CASSLRTYNEQLF.

CDR3 region: CASSWDRGRPYEQYF. CDR3 coding DNA: TGTGCCAGCAGTTGGGACAGGGGGCGGCCCTACGAGCAGTACTTC. J is TRBJ2-7 and V is TRBV6-5; 12 positions match TRBD1. The CDR3 has 15 residues. Germline CDR1 reads MNHEY; CDR2 reads SVGAGI. The V and J ends lost 4 bases and 2 bases, in that order; junction bases with no gene match: 3.

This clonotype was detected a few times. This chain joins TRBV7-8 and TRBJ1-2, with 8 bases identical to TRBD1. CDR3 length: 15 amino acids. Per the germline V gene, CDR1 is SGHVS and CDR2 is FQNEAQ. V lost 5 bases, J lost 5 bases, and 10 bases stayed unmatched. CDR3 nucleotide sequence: TGTGCCAGCAGCAACCCCGGGACAGGAGTTTATGGCTACACCTTC. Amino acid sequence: CASSNPGTGVYGYTF.

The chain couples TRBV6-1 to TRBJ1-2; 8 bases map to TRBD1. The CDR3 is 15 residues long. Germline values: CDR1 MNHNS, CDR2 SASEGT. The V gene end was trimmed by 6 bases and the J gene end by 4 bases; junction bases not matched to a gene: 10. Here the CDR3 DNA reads TGTGCCAGCAGCGTCCGGACAGGGACTTTCTATGGCTACACCTTC. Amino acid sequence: CASSVRTGTFYGYTF.

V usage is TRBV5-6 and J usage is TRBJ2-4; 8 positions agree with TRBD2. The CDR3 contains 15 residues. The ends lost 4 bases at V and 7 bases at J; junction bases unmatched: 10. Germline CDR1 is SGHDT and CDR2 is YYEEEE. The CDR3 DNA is TGTGCCAGCAGCCAAACGGGACTAGGGAAGAACATTCAGTACTTC. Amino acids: CASSQTGLGKNIQYF.

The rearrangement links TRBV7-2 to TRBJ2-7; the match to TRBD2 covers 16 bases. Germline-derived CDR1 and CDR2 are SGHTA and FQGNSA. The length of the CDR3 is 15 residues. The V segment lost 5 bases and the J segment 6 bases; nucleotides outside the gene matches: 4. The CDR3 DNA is TGTGCCAGCAGCCAGGGACTAGCGGGGGGGCGCGAGCAGTACTTC. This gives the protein CASSQGLAGGREQYF.

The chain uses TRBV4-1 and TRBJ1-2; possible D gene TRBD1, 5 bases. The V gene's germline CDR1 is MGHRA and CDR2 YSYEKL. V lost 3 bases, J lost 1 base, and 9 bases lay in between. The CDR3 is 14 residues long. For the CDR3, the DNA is TGCGCCAGCAGCCAGCCCGACAGTAACTATGGCTACACCTTC. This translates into CASSQPDSNYGYTF.

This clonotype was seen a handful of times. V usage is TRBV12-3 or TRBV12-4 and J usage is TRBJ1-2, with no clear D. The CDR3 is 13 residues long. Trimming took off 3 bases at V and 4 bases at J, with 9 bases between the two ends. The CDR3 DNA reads TGTGCCAGCAGTTTCCGGGTGAGCTATGGCTACACCTTC. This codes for CASSFRVSYGYTF.

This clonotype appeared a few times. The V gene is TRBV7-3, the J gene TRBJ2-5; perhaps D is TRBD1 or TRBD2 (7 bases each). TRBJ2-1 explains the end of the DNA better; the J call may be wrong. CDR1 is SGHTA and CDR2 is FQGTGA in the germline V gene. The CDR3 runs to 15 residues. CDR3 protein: CASSSQGGKTNEQFF. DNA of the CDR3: TGTGCCAGCAGCTCGCAGGGGGGGAAAACGAATGAGCAGTTCTTC.

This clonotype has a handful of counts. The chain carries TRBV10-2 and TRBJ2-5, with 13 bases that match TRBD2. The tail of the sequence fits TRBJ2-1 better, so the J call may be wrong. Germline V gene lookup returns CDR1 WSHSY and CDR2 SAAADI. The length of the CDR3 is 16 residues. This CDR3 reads CASSTSGGAKGNEQFF. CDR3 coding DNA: TGCGCCAGCAGCACTAGCGGGGGGGCCAAGGGGAATGAGCAGTTCTTC.

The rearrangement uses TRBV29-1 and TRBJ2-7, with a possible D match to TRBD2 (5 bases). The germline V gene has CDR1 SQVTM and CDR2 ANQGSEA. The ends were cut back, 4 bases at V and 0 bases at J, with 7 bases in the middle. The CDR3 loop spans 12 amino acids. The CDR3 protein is CSVVGSSYEQYF. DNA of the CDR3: TGCAGCGTTGTAGGGAGCTCCTACGAGCAGTACTTC.

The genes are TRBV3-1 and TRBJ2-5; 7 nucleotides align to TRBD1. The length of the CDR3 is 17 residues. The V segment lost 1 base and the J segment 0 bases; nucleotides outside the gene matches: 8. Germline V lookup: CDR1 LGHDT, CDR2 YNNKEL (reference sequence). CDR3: CASSQGSQGDYQETQYF. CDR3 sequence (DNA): TGTGCCAGCAGCCAAGGTAGTCAGGGGGATTACCAAGAGACCCAGTACTTC.

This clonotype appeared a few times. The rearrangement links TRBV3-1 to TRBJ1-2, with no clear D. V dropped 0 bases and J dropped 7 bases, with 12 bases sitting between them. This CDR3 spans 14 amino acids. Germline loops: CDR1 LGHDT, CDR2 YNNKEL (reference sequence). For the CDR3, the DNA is TGTGCCAGCAGCCAAGAGCGGGCAGGAGGTGGCTACACCTTC. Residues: CASSQERAGGGYTF.

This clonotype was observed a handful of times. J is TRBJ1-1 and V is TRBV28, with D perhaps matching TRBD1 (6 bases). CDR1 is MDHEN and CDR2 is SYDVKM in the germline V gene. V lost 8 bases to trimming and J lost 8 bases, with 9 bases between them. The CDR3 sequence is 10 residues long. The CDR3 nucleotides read TGTGCCAGCCGACAGGTCGAAGCTTTCTTT. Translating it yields CASRQVEAFF.